These 18 T cell receptor beta chains were all obtained from the same sample, sequenced in a study of molecular identifiers for immune sequencing clone quantification. TCRdb re-called the PCR reads with MiXCR, one entry per CDR3 protein. The repertoire holds some 65,000 distinct CDR3 sequences, with less than 20% as singletons. The sample taken for sequencing was naive CD8+ T cells from blood, with Jurkat cell RNA spiked in. Noted subset: FACS-sorted CD8+CD4-CCR7+CD45RA+ naive T cells. The source is a human donor in good health. Some libraries in this study had Jurkat cell RNA spiked in.

There are many counts of this clonotype. The CDR3, as DNA: TGTGCCAGCAGCTTATTCCCTTCCTCTAGCGGGAGTCGGCAAGAGACCCAGTACTTC. It translates to CASSLFPSSSGSRQETQYF. V usage is TRBV11-2 and J usage is TRBJ2-5; TRBD2 matches 10 bases. Germline CDR1 and CDR2: SGHAT and FQNNGV. V lost 2 bases to trimming and J lost 2 bases; unmatched junction nucleotides: 14. There are 19 residues in the CDR3.

Turning to this clonotype: A much larger clone differs from this one at a single base, so this may be a read error. The gene calls are TRBV19 and TRBJ1-1; TRBD1 agrees at 7 bases. The V gene's germline CDR1 is LNHDA and CDR2 SQIVND (reference sequence). This CDR3 region has 18 residues. The V and J ends lost 6 bases and 0 bases, in that order; junction bases with no gene match: 16. CDR3 sequence (DNA): TGTGCCAGTAGACTTTTATTCCGGGACAGCGACATGAACACTGAAGCTTTCTTT. Its protein is CASRLLFRDSDMNTEAFF.

Of note for this clonotype: A single base separates this from a much larger clone, so it may be a read error. V is TRBV27 and J is TRBJ2-7; D not certain. This CDR3 region has 14 residues. Germline CDR1 is MNHEY and CDR2 is SMNVEV (reference sequence). CDR3 nucleotides: TGTGCCAGCGGTTTATCGTCCCGGTCCTACGAGCAGTACTTC. This codes for CASGLSSRSYEQYF.

There are a few counts of this clonotype. This chain's CDR3 is CASSRTVDYYYGYTF. The CDR3 nucleotides read TGTGCCAGCAGCCGGACAGTCGACTACTACTATGGCTACACCTTC. This rearrangement joins TRBV7-9 to TRBJ1-2; D perhaps matches TRBD1 (6 bases). This CDR3 region has 15 residues. Germline values: CDR1 SEHNR, CDR2 FQNEAQ (reference sequence). With 5 bases removed from V and 3 bases from J, the gap between germline ends came to 16 bases.

This clonotype was seen at least ten times. V and J are TRBV20-1 and TRBJ2-2; 16 bases line up with TRBD2. V shed 1 base, J shed 0 bases, and the junction held 5 bases outside the gene matches. The length of the CDR3 is 19 residues. The germline CDR1 and CDR2 sequences are DFQATT and SNEGSKA (reference sequence). In nucleotides, the CDR3 is TGCAGTGCTAGAGTGGGACTAGCGGGAGGGCCGTCGAACACCGGGGAGCTGTTTTTT. Amino acid sequence: CSARVGLAGGPSNTGELFF.

V and J are TRBV20-1 and TRBJ2-1; D is unclear. V shed 0 bases and J shed 8 bases, with 8 bases lying between them. The CDR3 length is 12 residues. Germline V CDR1 and CDR2: DFQATT, SNEGSKA (reference sequence). The CDR3 is CSARDRYDEQFF. In nucleotides, the CDR3 is TGCAGTGCTAGAGATCGGTACGATGAGCAGTTCTTC.

To note about this clonotype: A much larger clone differs from this one at a single base, so this may be a read error. The chain couples TRBV6-6 to TRBJ2-7, with unresolved D. The CDR3 extends over 14 amino acids. The germline V and J ends were trimmed by 5 bases and 2 bases, with 13 bases remaining between them. Germline V gene sequence: CDR1 MNHNY, CDR2 SVGAGI (reference sequence). The CDR3 loop reads CASSHPTHPYEQYF. CDR3 DNA sequence: TGTGCCAGCAGTCACCCTACCCACCCCTACGAGCAGTACTTC.

As DNA, the CDR3 is TGTGCCAGTAGCCCCTCCTTGGGCAATGAAAAACTGTTTTTT. This gives the protein CASSPSLGNEKLFF. The chain uses TRBV19 and TRBJ1-4, with D uncertain. In germline, CDR1 is LNHDA, CDR2 SQIVND (reference sequence). The V gene lost 6 bases and the J gene lost 5 bases, with 13 bases spanning the gap. The CDR3 runs to 14 residues.

This clonotype came up a few times. Since no conserved phenylalanine or tryptophan closes the CDR3, a read error is the likely cause. The CDR3 reads CASSLTPGILTEAFS. CDR3 sequence (DNA): TGTGCCAGCAGCTTAACACCGGGGATTCTCACTGAAGCTTTCTCT. The chain employs TRBV7-3 and TRBJ1-1; D not resolved. Germline V gene sequence: CDR1 SGHTA, CDR2 FQGTGA. This CDR3 region has 15 residues. V lost 0 bases to trimming and J lost 4 bases, with 12 bases between them.

The chain uses TRBV28 and TRBJ2-2; either TRBD1 or TRBD2 may fit D (6 bases each). V was clipped by 5 bases and J by 6 bases, with 16 bases between them. The CDR3 loop spans 15 amino acids. Germline assignment: CDR1 MDHEN and CDR2 SYDVKM. The CDR3 sequence: CASSRWGARAGELFF. The CDR3 DNA reads as TGTGCCAGCAGTCGTTGGGGGGCACGGGCCGGGGAGCTGTTTTTT.

Comments on this clonotype: A much larger clone lies a single base off, so this may be a read error. The CDR3 reads CASKVAGEHEQSF. CDR3 DNA sequence: TGTGCCAGCAAGGTTGCGGGGGAGCATGAGCAGTCCTTC. This chain links TRBV27 with TRBJ2-1; 7 nucleotides match TRBD2. From germline, CDR1 is MNHEY and CDR2 SMNVEV (reference sequence). CDR3 length equals 13 residues.

Note on this clonotype: The junction shows a germline mismatch at one end, possibly a read error. CDR3 in amino acids: CACSQVDVMNTEAFF. The CDR3 bases are TGCGCCTGCAGCCAAGTTGACGTTATGAACACTGAAGCTTTCTTT. This sequence joins TRBV4-1 and TRBJ1-1; D gene uncertain. This CDR3 is 15 amino acids long. The germline gives CDR1 MGHRA, CDR2 YSYEKL.

The chain uses TRBV6-5 and TRBJ1-1; D gene unclear. CDR3 length: 12 residues. V lost 6 bases and J 0 bases, leaving 5 bases between the germline ends. Per the germline V gene, CDR1 is MNHEY and CDR2 is SVGAGI. The CDR3 loop is CASSRLNTEAFF. As DNA, the CDR3 is TGTGCCAGCAGCCGCCTGAACACTGAAGCTTTCTTT.

This clonotype was recorded many times. The CDR3 DNA is TGCAGCGTTGAACTCAGACTTGCGAACACCGGGGAGCTGTTTTTT. Its translation: CSVELRLANTGELFF. The genes are TRBV29-1 and TRBJ2-2; D call uncertain. This CDR3 contains 15 residues. CDR1 and CDR2 (germline): SQVTM, ANQGSEA. Trimming pared 2 bases from V and 0 bases from J, leaving 10 bases between.

This clonotype was seen a few times. J is TRBJ2-7 and V is TRBV4-3; the D gene is possibly TRBD1 (6 bases). Trimming removed 0 bases at V and 3 bases at J, with 12 bases between. Germline CDR1 is LGHNA and CDR2 is YSLEER. The CDR3 has 15 residues. The CDR3 DNA follows: TGCGCCAGCAGCCAAGATAGGGGGACACACTACGAGCAGTACTTC. Amino acids: CASSQDRGTHYEQYF.

This clonotype was seen repeatedly, ten times or more. The chain recombines TRBV15 with TRBJ2-3; 14 positions match TRBD2. The CDR3 loop spans 19 amino acids. Germline V gene sequence: CDR1 LNHNV, CDR2 YYDKDF (reference sequence). J lost 3 bases, V lost 5 bases, and 13 bases had no gene match. CDR3 DNA sequence: TGTGCCACCAGCCACTACCCAACCGGGACTAGCGGGAGAACAGATACGCAGTATTTT. Translating it yields CATSHYPTGTSGRTDTQYF.

This clonotype was counted at least ten times. The chain employs TRBV29-1 and TRBJ2-7, with 8 bases aligning to TRBD1. Germline trimming cut 7 bases from V and 2 bases from J; bases unmatched to any gene: 7. This CDR3 region has 13 residues. Germline-derived CDR1 and CDR2 are SQVTM and ANQGSEA. CDR3 coding DNA: TGCAGCGCCCGGACAGGGTTAACCTACGAGCAGTACTTC. Protein product: CSARTGLTYEQYF.

This clonotype turned up a few times. This chain connects TRBV6-5 to TRBJ2-1; no firm D call. Germline V gene sequence: CDR1 MNHEY, CDR2 SVGAGI. The V end lost 7 bases, the J end lost 0 bases, and 7 bases lay between the germline ends. The CDR3 runs 13 residues. The CDR3 DNA sequence: TGTGCCAGCACCCCTGGCTCCTACAATGAGCAGTTCTTC. This translates into CASTPGSYNEQFF.